This T cell receptor (beta chain) is from a study of T cell responses to AZD1222 COVID-19 vaccine. Germline assignment: CDR1 SGDLS and CDR2 YYNGEE. CDR3 length equals 14 residues. V was clipped by 4 bases and J by 8 bases, with 18 bases between them. This table comes from immunoSEQ multiplex PCR, and its TCRdb copy is limited to in-frame clones, with some not included. The sample has 100,000 or so clones; approximately 87% are singletons. The origin of this receptor is an adult in good health. The chain has TRBV9 and TRBJ1-2; D possibly corresponds to TRBD1 (6 bases). Sequencing used peripheral blood, obtained on day 0 of AZD1222 vaccination. The CDR3 region has the DNA TGTGCCAGCAGCCCGAGAGGGGGGGGTGAAGGCTACACCTTC. Its translation: CASSPRGGGEGYTF.